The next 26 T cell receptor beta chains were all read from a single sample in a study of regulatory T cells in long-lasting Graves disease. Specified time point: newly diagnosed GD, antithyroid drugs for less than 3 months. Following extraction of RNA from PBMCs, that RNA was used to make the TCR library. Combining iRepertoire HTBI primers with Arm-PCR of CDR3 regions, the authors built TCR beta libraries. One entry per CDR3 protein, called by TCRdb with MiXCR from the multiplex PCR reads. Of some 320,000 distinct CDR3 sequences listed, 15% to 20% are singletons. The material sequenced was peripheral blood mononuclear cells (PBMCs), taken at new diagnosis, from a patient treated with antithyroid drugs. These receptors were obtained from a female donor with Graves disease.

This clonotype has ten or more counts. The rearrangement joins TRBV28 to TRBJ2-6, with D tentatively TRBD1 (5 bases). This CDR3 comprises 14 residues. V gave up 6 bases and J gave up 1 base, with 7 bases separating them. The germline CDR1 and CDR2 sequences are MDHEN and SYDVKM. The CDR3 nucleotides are TGTGCCAGCAGCTGGACATCTGGGGCCAACGTCCTGACTTTC. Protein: CASSWTSGANVLTF. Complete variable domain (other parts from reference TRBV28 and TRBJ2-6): DVKVTQSSRYLVKRTGEKVFLECVQDMDHENMFWYRQDPGLGLRLIYFSYDVKMKEKGDIPEGYSVSREKKERFSLILESASTNQTSMYLCASSWTSGANVLTFGAGSRLTVL.

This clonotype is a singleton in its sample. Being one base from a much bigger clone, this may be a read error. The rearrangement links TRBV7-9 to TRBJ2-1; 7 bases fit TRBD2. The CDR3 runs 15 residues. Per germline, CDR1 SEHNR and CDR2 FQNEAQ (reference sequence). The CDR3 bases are TGTGCCACCAGAGCGGGACCGGGCTCCTACAATGAGCAGGTCTTC. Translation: CATRAGPGSYNEQVF.

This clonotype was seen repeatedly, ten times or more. The CDR3 bases are TGTGCCAGCAGCCTGAGGGAGGGCCCCTCGAACACCGGGGAGCTGTTTTTT. This gives the protein CASSLREGPSNTGELFF. The chain has TRBV25-1 and TRBJ2-2, with 7 bases that match TRBD2. The junction had 10 bases not matched to a gene; V was cut back by 6 bases and J by 0 bases. Germline V lookup: CDR1 MGHDK, CDR2 SYGVNS. The CDR3 has 17 residues.

CDR3 DNA: TGTGCCAGCAGCCAAGGGGCTATAAACTACGAGCAGTACTTC. Amino acids: CASSQGAINYEQYF. V and J are TRBV4-2 and TRBJ2-7; the D is unclear. CDR1 and CDR2 from the germline V gene are LGHNA and YNFKEQ. Trimming removed 1 base at V and 3 bases at J, with 10 bases between. The CDR3 is 14 residues long.

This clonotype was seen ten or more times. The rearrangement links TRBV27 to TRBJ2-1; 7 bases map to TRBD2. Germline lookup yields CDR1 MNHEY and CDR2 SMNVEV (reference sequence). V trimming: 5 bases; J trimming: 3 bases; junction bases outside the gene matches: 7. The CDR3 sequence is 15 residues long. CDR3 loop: CASSPGDYNYNEQFF. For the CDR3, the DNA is TGTGCCAGCAGTCCTGGGGACTACAACTACAATGAGCAGTTCTTC.

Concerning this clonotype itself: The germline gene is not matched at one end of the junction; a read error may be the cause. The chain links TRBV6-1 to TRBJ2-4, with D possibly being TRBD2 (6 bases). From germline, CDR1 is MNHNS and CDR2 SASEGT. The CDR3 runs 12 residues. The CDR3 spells CASSPNRDWWLF. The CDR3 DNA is TGTGCCAGCAGTCCAAACCGGGACTGGTGGCTCTTC.

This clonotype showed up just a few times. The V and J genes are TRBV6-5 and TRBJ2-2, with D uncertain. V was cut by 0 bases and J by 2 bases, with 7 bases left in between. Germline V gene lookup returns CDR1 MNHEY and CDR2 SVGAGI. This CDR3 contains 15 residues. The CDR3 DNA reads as TGTGCCAGCAGTTACTCCCCCTTTAACACCGGGGAGCTGTTTTTT. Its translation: CASSYSPFNTGELFF.

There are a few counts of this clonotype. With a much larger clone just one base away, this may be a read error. The CDR3 sequence is CASSLAGISGTDTQYF. CDR3 bases: TGTGCCAGCAGCCTAGCAGGGATTAGCGGCACAGATACGCAGTATTTT. V gene TRBV4-2 combines with J gene TRBJ2-3; D may match TRBD1 or TRBD2 (5 bases each). V shed 4 bases and J shed 1 base, with 15 bases lying between them. Germline CDR1 reads LGHNA; CDR2 reads YNFKEQ. CDR3 length: 16 residues.

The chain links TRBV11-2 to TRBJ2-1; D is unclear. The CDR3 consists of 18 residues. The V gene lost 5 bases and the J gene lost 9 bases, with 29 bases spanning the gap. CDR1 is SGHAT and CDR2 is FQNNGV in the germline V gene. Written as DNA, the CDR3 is TGTGCCAGCAGCACCCGAGCCCCCGGCGGCGATCACGTTAGTGAGCAGTTCTTC. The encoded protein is CASSTRAPGGDHVSEQFF.

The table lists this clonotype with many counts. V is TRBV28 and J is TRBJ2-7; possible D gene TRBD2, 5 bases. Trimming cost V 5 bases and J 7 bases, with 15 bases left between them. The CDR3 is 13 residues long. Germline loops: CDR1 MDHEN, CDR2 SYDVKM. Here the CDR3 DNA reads TGTGCCAGCAGTCGGACTTACCCTAGGGAGCAGTACTTC. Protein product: CASSRTYPREQYF. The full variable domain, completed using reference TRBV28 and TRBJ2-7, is DVKVTQSSRYLVKRTGEKVFLECVQDMDHENMFWYRQDPGLGLRLIYFSYDVKMKEKGDIPEGYSVSREKKERFSLILESASTNQTSMYLCASSRTYPREQYFGPGTRLTVT.

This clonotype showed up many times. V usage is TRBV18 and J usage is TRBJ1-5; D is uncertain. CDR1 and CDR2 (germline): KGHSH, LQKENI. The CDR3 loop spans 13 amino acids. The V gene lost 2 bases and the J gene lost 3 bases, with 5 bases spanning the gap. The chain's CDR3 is CASSPSINQPQHF. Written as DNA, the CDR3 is TGTGCCAGCTCACCATCGATCAATCAGCCCCAGCATTTT.

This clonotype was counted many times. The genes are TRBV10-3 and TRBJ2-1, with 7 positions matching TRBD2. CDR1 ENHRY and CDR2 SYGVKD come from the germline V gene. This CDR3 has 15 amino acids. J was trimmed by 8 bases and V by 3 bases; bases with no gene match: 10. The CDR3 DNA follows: TGTGCCATCAGTGAACGGGGGGTAAAGGTGGATGAGCAGTTCTTC. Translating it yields CAISERGVKVDEQFF.

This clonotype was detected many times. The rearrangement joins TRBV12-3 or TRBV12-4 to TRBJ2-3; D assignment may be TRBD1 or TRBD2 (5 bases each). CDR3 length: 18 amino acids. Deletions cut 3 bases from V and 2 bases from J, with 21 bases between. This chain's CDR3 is CASSFPGQGTKPTDTQYF. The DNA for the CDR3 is TGTGCCAGCAGTTTTCCGGGGCAGGGAACCAAACCCACAGATACGCAGTATTTT.

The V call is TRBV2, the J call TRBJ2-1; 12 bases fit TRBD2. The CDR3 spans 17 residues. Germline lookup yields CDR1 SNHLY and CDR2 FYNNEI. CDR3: CTFTEADGLAGYNEQFF. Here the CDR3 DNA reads TGTACCTTCACTGAAGCGGACGGACTAGCGGGATACAATGAGCAGTTCTTC.

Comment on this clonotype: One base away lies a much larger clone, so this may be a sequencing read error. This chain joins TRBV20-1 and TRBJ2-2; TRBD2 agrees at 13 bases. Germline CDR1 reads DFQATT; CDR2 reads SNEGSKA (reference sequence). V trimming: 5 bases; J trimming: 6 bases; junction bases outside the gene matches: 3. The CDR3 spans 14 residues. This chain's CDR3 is CSARTSGGAGELFF. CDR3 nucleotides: TGCAGTGCTCGGACTAGCGGGGGCGCCGGGGAGCTGTTTTTT.

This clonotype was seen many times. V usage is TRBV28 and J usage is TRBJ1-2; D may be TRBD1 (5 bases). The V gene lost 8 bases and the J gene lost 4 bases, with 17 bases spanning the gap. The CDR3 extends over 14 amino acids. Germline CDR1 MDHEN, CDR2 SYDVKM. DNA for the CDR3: TGTGCCAGCGAAACGTCTGGACAATTCTATGGCTACACCTTC. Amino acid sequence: CASETSGQFYGYTF.

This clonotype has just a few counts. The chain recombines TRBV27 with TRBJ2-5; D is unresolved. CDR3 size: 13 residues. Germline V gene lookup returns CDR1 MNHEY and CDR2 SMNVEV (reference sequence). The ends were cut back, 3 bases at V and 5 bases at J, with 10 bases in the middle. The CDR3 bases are TGTGCCAGCAGTTTCAGCCTACGGGAGACCCAGTACTTC. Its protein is CASSFSLRETQYF.

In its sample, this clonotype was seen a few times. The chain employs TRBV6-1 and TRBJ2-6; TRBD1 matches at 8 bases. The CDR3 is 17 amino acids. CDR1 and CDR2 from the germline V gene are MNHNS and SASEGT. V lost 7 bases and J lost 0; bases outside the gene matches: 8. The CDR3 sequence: CASNPGTGSSGANVLTF. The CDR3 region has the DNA TGTGCCAGCAACCCCGGGACAGGAAGCTCTGGGGCCAACGTCCTGACTTTC.

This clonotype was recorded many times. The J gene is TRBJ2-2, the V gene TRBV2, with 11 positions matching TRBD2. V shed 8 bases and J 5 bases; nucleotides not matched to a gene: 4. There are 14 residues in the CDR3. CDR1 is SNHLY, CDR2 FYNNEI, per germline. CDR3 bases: TGTGCCAGCTCTCGGACTAGCGGGACCGGGGAGCTGTTTTTT. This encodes CASSRTSGTGELFF. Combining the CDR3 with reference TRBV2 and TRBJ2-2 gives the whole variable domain EPEVTQTPSHQVTQMGQEVILRCVPISNHLYFYWYRQILGQKVEFLVSFYNNEISEKSEIFDDQFSVERPDGSNFTLKIRSTKLEDSAMYFCASSRTSGTGELFFGEGSRLTVL.

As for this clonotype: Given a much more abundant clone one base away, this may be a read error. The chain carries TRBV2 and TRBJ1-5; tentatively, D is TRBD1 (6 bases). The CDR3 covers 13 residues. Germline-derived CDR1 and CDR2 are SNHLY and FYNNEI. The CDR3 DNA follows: TGTGCCAGCTTAGTGGGGGCGAATCAGCTCCAGCATTTT. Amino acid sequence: CASLVGANQLQHF.

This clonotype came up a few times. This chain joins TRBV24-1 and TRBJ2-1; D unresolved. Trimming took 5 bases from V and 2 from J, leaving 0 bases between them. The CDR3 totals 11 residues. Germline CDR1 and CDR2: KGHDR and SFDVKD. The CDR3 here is CATSAYNEQFF. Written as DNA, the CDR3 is TGTGCCACCAGTGCCTACAATGAGCAGTTCTTC.

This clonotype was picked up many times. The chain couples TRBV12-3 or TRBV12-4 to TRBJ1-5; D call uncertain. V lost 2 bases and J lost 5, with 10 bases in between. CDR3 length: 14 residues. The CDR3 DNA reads TGTGCCAGCAGTTTAACGGGGATCTATCAGCCCCAGCATTTT. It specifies CASSLTGIYQPQHF.

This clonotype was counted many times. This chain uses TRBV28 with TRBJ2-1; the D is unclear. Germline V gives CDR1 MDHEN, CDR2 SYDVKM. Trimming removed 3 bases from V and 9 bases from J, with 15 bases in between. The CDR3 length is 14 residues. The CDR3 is CASSFLDAASEQFF. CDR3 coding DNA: TGTGCCAGCAGTTTTTTGGACGCAGCTTCTGAGCAGTTCTTC.

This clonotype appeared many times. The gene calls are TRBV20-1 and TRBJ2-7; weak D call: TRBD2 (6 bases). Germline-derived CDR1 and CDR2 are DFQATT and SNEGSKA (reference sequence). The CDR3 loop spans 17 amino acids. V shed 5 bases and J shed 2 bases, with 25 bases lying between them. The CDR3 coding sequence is TGCAGTGCTCACATCGGGGAACAGGTGGAGGGAACCTACGAGCAGTACTTC. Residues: CSAHIGEQVEGTYEQYF.

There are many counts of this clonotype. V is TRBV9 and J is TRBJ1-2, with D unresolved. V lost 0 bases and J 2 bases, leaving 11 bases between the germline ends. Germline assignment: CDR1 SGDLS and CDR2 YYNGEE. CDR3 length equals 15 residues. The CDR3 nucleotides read TGTGCCAGCAGCGTAGGGGGAGAGTCGAACTATGGCTACACCTTC. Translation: CASSVGGESNYGYTF.

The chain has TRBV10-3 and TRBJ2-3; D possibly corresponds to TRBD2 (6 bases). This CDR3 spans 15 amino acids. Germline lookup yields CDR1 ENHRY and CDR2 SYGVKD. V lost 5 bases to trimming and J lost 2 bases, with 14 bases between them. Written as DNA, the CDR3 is TGTGCCATCAGTAAGGGAGGACTTAACACAGATACGCAGTATTTT. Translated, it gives CAISKGGLNTDTQYF.